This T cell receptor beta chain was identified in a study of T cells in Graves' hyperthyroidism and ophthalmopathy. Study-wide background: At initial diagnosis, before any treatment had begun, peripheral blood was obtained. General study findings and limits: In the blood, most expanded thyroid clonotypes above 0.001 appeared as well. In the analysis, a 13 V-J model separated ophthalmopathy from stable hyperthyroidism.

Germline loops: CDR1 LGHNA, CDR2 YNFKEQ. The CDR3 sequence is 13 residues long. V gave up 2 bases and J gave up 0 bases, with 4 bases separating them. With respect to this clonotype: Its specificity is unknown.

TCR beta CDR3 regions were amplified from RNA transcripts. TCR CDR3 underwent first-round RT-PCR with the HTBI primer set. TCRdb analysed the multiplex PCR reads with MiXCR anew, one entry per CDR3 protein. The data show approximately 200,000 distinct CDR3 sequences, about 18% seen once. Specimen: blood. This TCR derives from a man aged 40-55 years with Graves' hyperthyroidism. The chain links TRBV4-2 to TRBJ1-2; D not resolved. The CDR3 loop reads CASSQPSNYGYTF. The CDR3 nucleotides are TGTGCCAGCAGCCAACCATCTAACTATGGCTACACCTTC.